These 30 T cell receptor beta chains were all obtained from the same sample, sequenced in a study of naive and memory T cell subsets. An oligonucleotide containing a UMI was ligated to the 3' end of TCR cDNA. The SP2 primer and nested alpha and beta constant region primers amplified ligated cDNA in four rounds. Each CDR3 protein gets one entry after TCRdb re-called the 5' RACE reads with MiXCR. The table shows some 60,000 distinct CDR3 sequences, with approximately 8% occurring only once. All receptors come from a female donor in good health.

This clonotype was observed a few times. The chain has TRBV7-2 and TRBJ2-5, with D hard to call. Germline V lookup: CDR1 SGHTA, CDR2 FQGNSA. V gave up 2 bases and J gave up 0 bases, with 7 bases separating them. The length of the CDR3 is 14 residues. The CDR3 spells CASSLYGDQETQYF. In DNA, the CDR3 is TGTGCCAGCAGCTTATATGGAGACCAAGAGACCCAGTACTTC.

This clonotype occurred many times. V is TRBV14 and J is TRBJ1-4; D is possibly TRBD1 (5 bases). The CDR3 is 15 residues long. CDR1 SGHDN and CDR2 FVKESK come from the germline V gene. Between the trimmed V and J ends, which lost 2 bases and 6 bases, there was a span of 13 bases. The chain's CDR3 is CASSQNSGWDEKLFF. DNA for the CDR3: TGTGCCAGCAGCCAAAACTCAGGGTGGGATGAAAAACTGTTTTTT.

This clonotype occurred many times. The chain couples TRBV20-1 to TRBJ2-3; D ambiguous. CDR3 length equals 16 residues. The germline V and J ends were trimmed by 3 bases and 3 bases, with 19 bases remaining between them. Germline CDR1 is DFQATT and CDR2 is SNEGSKA (reference sequence). Written as DNA, the CDR3 is TGCAGTGCTAGGGGAATTCGCGAGTCGATAACAGATACGCAGTATTTT. Protein: CSARGIRESITDTQYF.

CDR3 protein: CASSFIDSYEQYF. The CDR3, as DNA: TGTGCCAGCAGCTTTATTGACTCCTACGAGCAGTACTTC. The chain couples TRBV7-9 to TRBJ2-7; D uncertain. The germline V and J ends were trimmed by 3 bases and 0 bases, with 6 bases remaining between them. CDR1 and CDR2 from the germline V gene are SEHNR and FQNEAQ (reference sequence). This CDR3 region has 13 residues.

This clonotype has a count of ten or more. This chain connects TRBV4-2 to TRBJ1-1; D unresolved. Between the trimmed V and J ends, which lost 0 bases and 0 bases, there was a span of 5 bases. The germline CDR1 and CDR2 sequences are LGHNA and YNFKEQ. The CDR3 covers 14 residues. DNA for the CDR3: TGTGCCAGCAGCCAAGATAGGATGAACACTGAAGCTTTCTTT. Translated, it gives CASSQDRMNTEAFF.

A few counts support this clonotype. This rearrangement joins TRBV29-1 to TRBJ1-1; D is undetermined. The CDR3 covers 12 residues. In germline, CDR1 is SQVTM, CDR2 ANQGSEA. V lost 4 bases and J 5 bases, leaving 11 bases between the germline ends. The CDR3 reads CSVVRRVTEAFF. CDR3 coding DNA: TGCAGCGTTGTTCGTCGGGTAACTGAAGCTTTCTTT.

This clonotype was recorded at least ten times. This chain connects TRBV7-2 to TRBJ2-1, with D possibly being TRBD1 (5 bases). This CDR3 is built from 14 residues. V was clipped by 6 bases and J by 9 bases, with 18 bases between them. Germline V gene sequence: CDR1 SGHTA, CDR2 FQGNSA. The CDR3 here is CASRPHSQGSEQFF. The CDR3 DNA follows: TGTGCCAGCAGACCCCACTCTCAGGGCAGTGAGCAGTTCTTC.

The sample holds many counts of this clonotype. The J gene is TRBJ2-1, the V gene TRBV7-2; D not resolved. The germline V and J ends were trimmed by 1 base and 0 bases, with 7 bases remaining between them. The CDR3 runs to 15 residues. The V gene's germline CDR1 is SGHTA and CDR2 FQGNSA. The CDR3 spells CASSLVVVSYNEQFF. The CDR3 DNA follows: TGTGCCAGCAGCTTAGTGGTGGTCTCCTACAATGAGCAGTTCTTC.

This clonotype has ten or more counts. The chain uses TRBV6-1 and TRBJ2-6; D is unclear. The V gene's germline CDR1 is MNHNS and CDR2 SASEGT. The CDR3 loop spans 15 amino acids. The V and J ends lost 3 bases and 0 bases respectively, with 6 bases between them. CDR3 loop: CASSDRHSGANVLTF. CDR3 DNA sequence: TGTGCCAGCAGTGACCGTCACTCTGGGGCCAACGTCCTGACTTTC.

This clonotype was detected ten times or more. The chain joins TRBV5-1 to TRBJ1-1, with 7 positions matching TRBD1. This CDR3 region has 13 residues. Trimming cost V 4 bases and J 4 bases; bases outside gene matches: 4. CDR1 and CDR2 from the germline V gene are SGHRS and YFSETQ. The chain's CDR3 is CASSRAGGTEAFF. The CDR3, as DNA: TGCGCCAGCAGCAGAGCAGGGGGCACTGAAGCTTTCTTT.

This clonotype was detected only a few times. V gene TRBV19 combines with J gene TRBJ1-5, with D tentatively TRBD1 (6 bases). The V and J ends lost 3 bases and 3 bases respectively, with 9 bases between them. Germline loops: CDR1 LNHDA, CDR2 SQIVND (reference sequence). CDR3 length: 14 amino acids. For the CDR3, the DNA is TGTGCCAGTAGTATTGCGGGACACAATCAGCCCCAGCATTTT. Its translation: CASSIAGHNQPQHF.

This chain uses TRBV7-3 with TRBJ2-2; 7 positions match TRBD2. This CDR3 is built from 14 residues. CDR1 is SGHTA and CDR2 is FQGTGA in the germline V gene. V shed 5 bases, J shed 6 bases, and the junction held 6 bases outside the gene matches. CDR3 sequence (DNA): TGTGCCAGCAGCGTAGCAGGGAGGGCCGGGGAGCTGTTTTTT. This translates into CASSVAGRAGELFF.

The sample holds many counts of this clonotype. The chain uses TRBV29-1 and TRBJ1-1; D not resolved. V was pared by 2 bases and J by 6 bases, with 13 bases between. The V gene's germline CDR1 is SQVTM and CDR2 ANQGSEA. The CDR3 totals 13 residues. The CDR3 loop reads CSVEISGIAEAFF. The CDR3 bases are TGCAGCGTTGAAATTTCAGGAATCGCTGAAGCTTTCTTT.

This clonotype was seen many times. The chain employs TRBV4-1 and TRBJ1-2; TRBD1 might be the D (6 bases). Germline values: CDR1 MGHRA, CDR2 YSYEKL. V was pared by 4 bases and J by 4 bases, with 16 bases between. The CDR3 consists of 15 residues. The CDR3 spells CASSPTGSLSYGYTF. As DNA, the CDR3 is TGCGCCAGCAGCCCTACAGGGAGCCTAAGCTATGGCTACACCTTC.

Only a few counts were recorded for this clonotype. This chain uses TRBV11-2 with TRBJ1-4; no clear D gene. This CDR3 is 14 amino acids long. The V end was cut by 0 bases, the J end by 8 bases, with 10 bases between. Germline V CDR1 and CDR2: SGHAT, FQNNGV. The CDR3 loop is CASSLDIPPEKLFF. CDR3 bases: TGTGCCAGCAGCTTAGATATTCCGCCGGAAAAACTGTTTTTT.

This clonotype was detected many times. The chain carries TRBV7-9 and TRBJ1-2; 9 nucleotides match TRBD1. Germline lookup yields CDR1 SEHNR and CDR2 FQNEAQ (reference sequence). The CDR3 sequence is 13 residues long. Trimming took 7 bases from V and 6 from J; bases not matched to a gene: 6. The CDR3 region is CASTQRDRDGYTF. CDR3 nucleotide sequence: TGTGCCAGCACCCAGAGGGACAGGGATGGCTACACCTTC.

The chain uses TRBV7-9 and TRBJ2-4; either TRBD1 or TRBD2 may fit D (5 bases each). This CDR3 has 18 amino acids. The ends were cut back, 5 bases at V and 0 bases at J, with 20 bases in the middle. Germline loops: CDR1 SEHNR, CDR2 FQNEAQ (reference sequence). In DNA, the CDR3 is TGTGCCAGCAGCCCTCCCGTGAGGCTTGGGGGAGCCAAAAACATTCAGTACTTC. This gives the protein CASSPPVRLGGAKNIQYF.

This clonotype was recorded at least ten times. V usage is TRBV7-6 and J usage is TRBJ1-2; D is possibly TRBD1 (5 bases). The CDR3 extends over 13 amino acids. Germline V lookup: CDR1 SGHVS, CDR2 FNYEAQ. Trimming cost V 6 bases and J 7 bases, with 15 bases left between them. The CDR3 DNA sequence: TGTGCCAGCAGACTGAGAGACAGCGCTGGCTACACCTTC. Protein product: CASRLRDSAGYTF.

This chain connects TRBV7-2 to TRBJ1-1; D not resolved. Trimming shortened V by 5 bases and J by 4 bases, and 11 bases separated the two germline ends. Germline CDR1 is SGHTA and CDR2 is FQGNSA. The CDR3 covers 13 residues. CDR3 amino acids: CASSRLGGTEAFF. CDR3 nucleotide sequence: TGTGCCAGCAGCCGTCTAGGAGGCACTGAAGCTTTCTTT. Filled out from reference TRBV7-2 and TRBJ1-1, the complete variable domain reads GAGVSQSPSNKVTEKGKDVELRCDPISGHTALYWYRQSLGQGLEFLIYFQGNSAPDKSGLPSDRFSAERTGGSVSTLTIQRTQQEDSAVYLCASSRLGGTEAFFGQGTRLTVV.

The chain employs TRBV5-1 and TRBJ1-1, with D tentatively TRBD1 (6 bases). There are 14 residues in the CDR3. The germline V and J ends were trimmed by 3 bases and 1 base, with 10 bases remaining between them. CDR1 is SGHRS and CDR2 is YFSETQ in the germline V gene. CDR3 coding DNA: TGCGCCAGCAGCTCGGGGGGACAGAACACTGAAGCTTTCTTT. Encoded protein: CASSSGGQNTEAFF.

This clonotype was found many times. The chain uses TRBV5-4 and TRBJ2-7; 9 bases fit TRBD1. The V and J ends lost 0 bases and 7 bases, in that order; junction bases with no gene match: 5. Germline CDR1 is SGHNT and CDR2 is YYREEE (reference sequence). CDR3 length: 14 amino acids. The CDR3 loop is CASSLGQGGEEQYF. CDR3 bases: TGTGCCAGCAGCTTGGGACAGGGGGGGGAAGAGCAGTACTTC.

This clonotype occurred a few times. This sequence joins TRBV7-9 and TRBJ1-4; no firm D call. The CDR3 is made up of 13 amino acids. Germline values: CDR1 SEHNR, CDR2 FQNEAQ (reference sequence). Trimming stripped 10 bases from V and 3 bases from J, with 12 bases between. The CDR3 DNA follows: TGTGCCATGAAAGACACCGCTAATGAAAAACTGTTTTTT. This encodes CAMKDTANEKLFF.

The V gene is TRBV20-1, the J gene TRBJ2-1; 13 bases are shared with TRBD2. Germline CDR1 reads DFQATT; CDR2 reads SNEGSKA (reference sequence). This CDR3 contains 17 residues. V dropped 3 bases and J dropped 9; count of bases not matched to a gene: 14. The chain's CDR3 is CSASFPPTSGGLIEQFF. CDR3 coding DNA: TGCAGTGCTAGCTTTCCCCCGACTAGCGGGGGGCTGATTGAGCAGTTCTTC.

This clonotype was found many times. The rearrangement links TRBV10-3 to TRBJ1-3; no firm D call. CDR1 is ENHRY, CDR2 SYGVKD, per germline. Trimming removed 6 bases at V and 2 bases at J, with 11 bases between. The CDR3 has 14 amino acids. The CDR3 spells CAIRKDLAGNTIYF. CDR3 DNA sequence: TGTGCCATCAGGAAAGATTTGGCTGGAAACACCATATATTTT.

This clonotype was seen more than once but under ten times. The chain carries TRBV30 and TRBJ1-2; D is perhaps TRBD1 (6 bases). Germline assignment: CDR1 GTSNPN and CDR2 SVGIG (reference sequence). Trimming removed 5 bases from V and 3 bases from J, with 22 bases in between. This CDR3 comprises 16 residues. In DNA form, the CDR3 reads TGTGCCTGGGGTAAAGGGGGATCGGGTTTTGACTATGGCTACACCTTC. It translates to CAWGKGGSGFDYGYTF.

In this sample, this clonotype turned up a few times. CDR3 bases: TGTGCCAGCAGTTACGTGTACACTGAAGCTTTCTTT. Protein sequence: CASSYVYTEAFF. V is TRBV6-2 or TRBV6-3 and J is TRBJ1-1; D ambiguous. Germline V gene sequence: CDR1 MNHEY, CDR2 SVGEGT. Trimming shortened V by 2 bases and J by 3 bases, and 4 bases separated the two germline ends. This CDR3 has 12 amino acids.

This clonotype was seen a few times. This chain uses TRBV6-2 or TRBV6-3 with TRBJ1-2; tentatively, D is TRBD1 (6 bases). Deletions cut 0 bases from V and 4 bases from J, with 27 bases between. Germline V lookup: CDR1 MNHEY, CDR2 SVGEGT. This CDR3 spans 20 amino acids. As DNA, the CDR3 is TGTGCCAGCAGTTACTCCCTTGACAGGCCGAAGTCAGATCCGTTCTATGGCTACACCTTC. This gives the protein CASSYSLDRPKSDPFYGYTF.

This clonotype was detected ten times or more. The CDR3 is CASSLSRTYNEQFF. The CDR3 region has the DNA TGTGCCAGCAGCTTGAGCAGGACCTACAATGAGCAGTTCTTC. The chain uses TRBV7-9 and TRBJ2-1; unclear D gene. The CDR3 has 14 amino acids. With 3 bases removed from V and 2 bases from J, the gap between germline ends came to 8 bases. CDR1 is SEHNR and CDR2 is FQNEAQ in the germline V gene (reference sequence).

This clonotype was counted between two and nine times. The rearrangement uses TRBV19 and TRBJ1-5; TRBD1 matches at 9 bases. The CDR3 is 13 amino acids. J gave up 5 bases and V 9 bases, and 5 bases lay outside the gene matches. Germline-derived CDR1 and CDR2 are LNHDA and SQIVND (reference sequence). The CDR3 loop is CASGDREYQPQHF. DNA of the CDR3: TGTGCCAGCGGGGACAGGGAGTATCAGCCCCAGCATTTT.

This clonotype was seen repeatedly, ten times or more. The chain uses TRBV4-3 and TRBJ1-4; TRBD1 matches 7 bases. This CDR3 spans 15 amino acids. The V segment lost 3 bases and the J segment 3 bases; nucleotides outside the gene matches: 4. CDR1 is LGHNA, CDR2 YSLEER, per germline. CDR3 loop: CASSHQQGSNEKLFF. The CDR3 coding sequence is TGCGCCAGCAGCCACCAACAGGGGTCTAATGAAAAACTGTTTTTT.